The present T cell receptor beta chain was sequenced within a study of cytomegalovirus exposure and HLA in healthy donors. The CDR3 runs to 16 residues. Germline-derived CDR1 and CDR2 are LNHDA and SQIVND (reference sequence). Trimming took 7 bases from V and 2 from J, leaving 15 bases between them. Primers: 60 Vbeta forward and 13 Jbeta reverse. This table comes from immunoSEQ multiplex PCR, and its TCRdb copy is limited to in-frame clones, with some not included. Of approximately 300,000 clones listed, about four fifths are singletons. The chain carries TRBV19 and TRBJ2-6; a weak D match, TRBD1 (5 bases). The clonotype originates from a woman aged 40 to 50 in good health and CMV-seropositive. Sequences were obtained from PBMCs. This CDR3 reads CASTPVGRAGANVLTF. In DNA, the CDR3 is TGTGCCAGTACCCCGGTTGGCAGGGCTGGGGCCAACGTCCTGACTTTC.